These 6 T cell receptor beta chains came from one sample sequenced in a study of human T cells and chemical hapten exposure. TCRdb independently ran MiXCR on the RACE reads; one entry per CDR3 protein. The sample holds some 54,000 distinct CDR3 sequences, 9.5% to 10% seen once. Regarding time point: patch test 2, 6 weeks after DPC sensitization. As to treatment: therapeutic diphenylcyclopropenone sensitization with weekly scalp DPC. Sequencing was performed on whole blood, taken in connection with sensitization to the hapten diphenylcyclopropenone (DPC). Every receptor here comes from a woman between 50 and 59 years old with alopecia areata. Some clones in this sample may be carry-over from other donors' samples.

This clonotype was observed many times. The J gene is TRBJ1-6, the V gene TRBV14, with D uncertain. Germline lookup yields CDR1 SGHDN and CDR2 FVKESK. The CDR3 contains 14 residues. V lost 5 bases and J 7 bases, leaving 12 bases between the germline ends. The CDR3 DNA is TGTGCCAGCAGCTCACAGTTCGGGAATTCACCCCTCCACTTT. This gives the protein CASSSQFGNSPLHF.

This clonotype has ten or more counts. The CDR3: CASSQPGPNTEAFF. CDR3 coding DNA: TGTGCCAGCAGTCAGCCGGGACCTAACACTGAAGCTTTCTTT. The chain links TRBV28 to TRBJ1-1; a possible D gene is TRBD1 (5 bases). This CDR3 contains 14 residues. Germline-derived CDR1 and CDR2 are MDHEN and SYDVKM. V was pared by 5 bases and J by 2 bases, with 12 bases between.

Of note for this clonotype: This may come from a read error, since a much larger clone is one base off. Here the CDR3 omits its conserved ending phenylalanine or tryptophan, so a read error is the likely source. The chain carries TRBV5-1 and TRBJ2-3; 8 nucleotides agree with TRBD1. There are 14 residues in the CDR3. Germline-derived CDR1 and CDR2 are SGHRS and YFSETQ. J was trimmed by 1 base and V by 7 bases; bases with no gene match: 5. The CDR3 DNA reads TGCGCCAGCGGGGGACAGGACCGCACAGATACGCAGTATTCT. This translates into CASGGQDRTDTQYS.

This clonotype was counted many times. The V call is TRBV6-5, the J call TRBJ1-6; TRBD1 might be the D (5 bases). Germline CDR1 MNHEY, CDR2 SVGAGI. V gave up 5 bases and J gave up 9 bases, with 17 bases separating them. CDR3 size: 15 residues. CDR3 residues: CASSKLRDGGSPLHF. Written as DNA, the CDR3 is TGTGCCAGCAGTAAACTGAGGGACGGCGGTTCACCCCTCCACTTT.

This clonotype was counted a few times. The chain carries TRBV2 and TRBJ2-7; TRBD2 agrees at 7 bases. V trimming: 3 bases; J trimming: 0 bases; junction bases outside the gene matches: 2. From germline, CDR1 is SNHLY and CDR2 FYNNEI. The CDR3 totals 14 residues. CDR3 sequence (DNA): TGTGCCAGCAGTGAGGGAGGGGCCTCCTACGAGCAGTACTTC. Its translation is CASSEGGASYEQYF.

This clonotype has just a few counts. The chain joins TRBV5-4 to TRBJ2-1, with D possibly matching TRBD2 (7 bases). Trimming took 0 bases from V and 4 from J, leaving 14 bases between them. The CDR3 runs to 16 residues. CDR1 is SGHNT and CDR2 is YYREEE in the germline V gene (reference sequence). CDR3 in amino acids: CASSLDGLGGYNEQFF. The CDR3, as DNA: TGTGCCAGCAGCTTGGATGGACTAGGGGGATACAATGAGCAGTTCTTC.